This T cell receptor (beta chain) was recorded in a study of blood T cell repertoires in COVID-19. At the level of the study: Researchers got acute and convalescent COVID-19 samples from the United States, Italy and Spain. Nucleic acid was either cDNA or gDNA, and it came from T cells, B-cell-depleted T cells, or PBMCs.

Comments on this clone: Other DNA sequences from this sample encode an identical CDR3 as well.

Original processing methods: Amplification with reference gene primers provided the estimates of nucleated cell counts. Repertoires were generated with immunoSEQ multiplex PCR, while TCRdb's copy carries only in-frame clones and drops some. V, J and clone size are those of that table, while D and trimming were read from the DNA. The sample carries about 50,000 clones, under 90% recorded once. Germline lookup yields CDR1 LNHDA and CDR2 SQIVND (reference sequence). After removal of 3 bases from V and 0 bases from J, the junction contained 1 base not matched to a gene. This CDR3 region has 15 residues. The sequencing sample was made of peripheral blood. V and J are TRBV19 and TRBJ2-2, with TRBD1 identical over 7 bases. The origin of this receptor is a woman aged 60-70 years with acute or convalescent COVID-19. CDR3 amino acids: CASSIQGANTGELFF. DNA of the CDR3: TGTGCCAGTAGTATCCAGGGGGCGAACACCGGGGAGCTGTTTTTT.